This TCR beta chain is drawn from a study of blood T cells in healthy people across ages. A second about 6 to 12 cycle PCR used barcoded and J-beta primers. TCRdb ran MiXCR on the 5' RACE reads and lists one entry per CDR3 protein. The top ten hold 15% to 20% of the sample, which has some 710,000 distinct CDR3 sequences, about half seen once. This clonotype was counted a few times. Its specificity is unknown. CDR1 and CDR2 from the germline V gene are MGHDK and SYGVNS. V shed 1 base and J shed 4 bases, with 10 bases lying between them. CDR3 length: 14 amino acids. Ranging in age from roughly 6 to 95, the donors were healthy Caucasian individuals from Russia. Study-wide results and caveats: Significant beta diversity loss was already apparent by age approximately 38, declining roughly linearly.

The sequence was collected from an elderly man in good health. V is TRBV25-1 and J is TRBJ2-5; a possible D gene is TRBD1 (6 bases). The sample consisted of blood. CDR3 nucleotides: TGTGCCAGCAGTGAATTTGCAGGGGTAGAGACCCAGTACTTC. It yields the protein CASSEFAGVETQYF.